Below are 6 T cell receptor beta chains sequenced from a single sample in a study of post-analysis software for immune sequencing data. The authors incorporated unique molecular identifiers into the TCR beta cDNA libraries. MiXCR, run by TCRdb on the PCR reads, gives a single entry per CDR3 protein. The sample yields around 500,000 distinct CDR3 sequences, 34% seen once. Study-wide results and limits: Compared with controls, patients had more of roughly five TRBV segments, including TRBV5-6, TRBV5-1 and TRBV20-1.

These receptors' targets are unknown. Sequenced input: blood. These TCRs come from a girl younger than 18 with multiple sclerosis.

The CDR3 coding sequence is TGCAGTGCTAGAGAACCCGGGGGGGGGCTAAGGAATACGCAGTATTTT. This sequence encodes CSAREPGGGLRNTQYF. V and J are TRBV20-1 and TRBJ2-3; 8 nucleotides line up with TRBD2. This CDR3 contains 16 residues. Germline V gene sequence: CDR1 DFQATT, CDR2 SNEGSKA (reference sequence). The ends lost 0 bases at V and 7 bases at J; junction bases unmatched: 12.

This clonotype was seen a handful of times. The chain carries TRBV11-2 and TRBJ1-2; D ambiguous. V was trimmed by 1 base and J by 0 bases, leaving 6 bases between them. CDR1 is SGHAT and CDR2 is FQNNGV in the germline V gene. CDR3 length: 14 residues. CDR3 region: CASSLGPTNYGYTF. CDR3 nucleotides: TGTGCCAGCAGCTTAGGTCCGACTAACTATGGCTACACCTTC.

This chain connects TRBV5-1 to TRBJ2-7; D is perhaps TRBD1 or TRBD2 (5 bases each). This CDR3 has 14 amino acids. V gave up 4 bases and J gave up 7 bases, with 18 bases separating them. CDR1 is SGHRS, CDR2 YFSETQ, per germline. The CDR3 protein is CASSRTGTVIEQYF. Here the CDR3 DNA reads TGCGCCAGCAGCAGGACCGGGACCGTGATAGAGCAGTACTTC. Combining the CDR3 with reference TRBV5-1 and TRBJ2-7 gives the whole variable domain KAGVTQTPRYLIKTRGQQVTLSCSPISGHRSVSWYQQTPGQGLQFLFEYFSETQRNKGNFPGRFSGRQFSNSRSEMNVSTLELGDSALYLCASSRTGTVIEQYFGPGTRLTVT.

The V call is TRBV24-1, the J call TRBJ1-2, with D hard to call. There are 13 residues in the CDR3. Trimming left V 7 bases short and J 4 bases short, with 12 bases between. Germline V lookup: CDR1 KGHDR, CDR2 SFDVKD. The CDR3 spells CATRDSDGYGYTF. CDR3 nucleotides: TGTGCCACCAGGGACTCGGACGGCTATGGCTACACCTTC.

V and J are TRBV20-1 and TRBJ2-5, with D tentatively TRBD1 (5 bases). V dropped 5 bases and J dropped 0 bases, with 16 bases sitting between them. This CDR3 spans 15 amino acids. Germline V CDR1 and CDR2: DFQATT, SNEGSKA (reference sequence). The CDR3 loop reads CSAASYQGNQETQYF. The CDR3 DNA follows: TGCAGTGCTGCTAGTTATCAGGGTAACCAAGAGACCCAGTACTTC.

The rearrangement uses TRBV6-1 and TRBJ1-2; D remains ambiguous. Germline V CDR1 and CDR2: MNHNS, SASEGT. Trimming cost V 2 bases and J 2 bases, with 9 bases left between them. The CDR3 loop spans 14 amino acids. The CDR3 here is CASSEIVRNYGYTF. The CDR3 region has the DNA TGTGCCAGCAGTGAAATAGTCCGAAACTATGGCTACACCTTC.